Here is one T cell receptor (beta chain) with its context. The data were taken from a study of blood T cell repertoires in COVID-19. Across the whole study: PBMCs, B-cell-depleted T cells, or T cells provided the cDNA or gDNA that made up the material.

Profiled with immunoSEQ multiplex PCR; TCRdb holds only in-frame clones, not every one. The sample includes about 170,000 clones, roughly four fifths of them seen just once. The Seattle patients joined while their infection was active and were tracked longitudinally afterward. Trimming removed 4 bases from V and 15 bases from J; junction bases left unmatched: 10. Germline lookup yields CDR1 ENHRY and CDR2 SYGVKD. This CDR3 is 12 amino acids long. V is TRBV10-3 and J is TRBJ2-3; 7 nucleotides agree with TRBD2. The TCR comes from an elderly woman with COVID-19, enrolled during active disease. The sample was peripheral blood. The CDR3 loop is CAISAASGAYYF. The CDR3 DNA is TGTGCCATCAGTGCCGCTAGCGGTGCCTACTATTTT.